This record concerns one TCR beta chain sequence. Relative to the germline gene, one junction end is altered; a read error may explain this. Then a second PCR, running roughly 7 to 11 cycles, was carried out with a sample-barcoded 5' primer and a J-beta primer mix. A single record per CDR3 protein comes from TCRdb applying MiXCR to the 5' RACE reads. Of some 800,000 distinct CDR3 sequences listed, 20% to 25% were seen once; the top ten hold under 4.5%. This sample is part of a study of blood T cells in healthy people across ages. Separately, the same data were catalogued under a study of T cells of mothers and their children. That investigation notes: Three healthy Caucasian mothers served as donors, and their six children did as well.

The sequencing input was blood. This TCR derives from a boy between 10 and 17 years old in good health.

CDR3 nucleotides: TGCAGCGTCCTACTTCTCGGAGTTTGGGAGACCCAGCACTTC. Protein product: CSVLLLGVWETQHF. The chain combines TRBV29-1 with TRBJ2-5; D possibly corresponds to TRBD2 (5 bases). The CDR3 runs to 14 residues. The germline V gene has CDR1 SQVTM and CDR2 ANQGSEA.